The TCR beta chain described here comes from a study of early T cells in non-severe SARS-CoV-2 infection. Study-level results: VDJdb matching, biased toward anti-spike CD8 responses, missed private and CD4 specificities.

Researchers attached unique molecular identifiers to individual cDNA molecules. TCRdb ran MiXCR on the 5' RACE reads and lists one entry per CDR3 protein. The repertoire holds tens of thousands of distinct CDR3 sequences, approximately 9% seen once, with 17% in the top ten. This CDR3 is built from 15 residues. CDR1 and CDR2 from the germline V gene are LGHDT and YNNKEL (reference sequence). With V trimmed by 4 bases and J by 13 bases, 11 bases remained unmatched. There are many counts of this clonotype. The target antigen is unknown. The sequencing sample was made of whole blood. This rearrangement joins TRBV3-1 to TRBJ2-1; 12 nucleotides line up with TRBD2. The sequence was obtained from an adult who was a healthcare worker with PCR-confirmed SARS-CoV-2 infection or an uninfected control (not recorded which). The CDR3 nucleotides read TGTGCCAGCAGCCCTACCAGGCTAGCGGGAGGGATACAGTTCTTC. It codes for CASSPTRLAGGIQFF.